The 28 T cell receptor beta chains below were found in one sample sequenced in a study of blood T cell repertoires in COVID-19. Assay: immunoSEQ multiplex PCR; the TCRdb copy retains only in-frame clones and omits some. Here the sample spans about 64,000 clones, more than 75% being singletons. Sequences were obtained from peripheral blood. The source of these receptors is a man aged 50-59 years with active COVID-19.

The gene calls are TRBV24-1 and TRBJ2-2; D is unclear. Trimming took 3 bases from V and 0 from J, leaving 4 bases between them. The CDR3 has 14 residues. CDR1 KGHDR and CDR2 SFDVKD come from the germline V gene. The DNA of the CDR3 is TGTGCCACCAGTGATGGAGCGAACACCGGGGAGCTGTTTTTT. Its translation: CATSDGANTGELFF.

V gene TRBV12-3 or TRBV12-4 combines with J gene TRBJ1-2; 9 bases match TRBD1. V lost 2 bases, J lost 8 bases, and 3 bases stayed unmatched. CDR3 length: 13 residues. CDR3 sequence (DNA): TGTGCCAGCAGTTTATGGGACAGGGACGGCTACACCTTC. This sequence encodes CASSLWDRDGYTF.

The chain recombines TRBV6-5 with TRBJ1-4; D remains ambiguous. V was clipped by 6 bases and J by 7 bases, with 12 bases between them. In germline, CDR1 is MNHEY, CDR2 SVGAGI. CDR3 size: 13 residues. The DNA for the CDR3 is TGTGCCAGCAGCAGGCTCTTAGGTGAAAAACTGTTTTTT. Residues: CASSRLLGEKLFF.

The CDR3: CASSLNRDRETQYF. DNA for the CDR3: TGTGCCAGCAGCCTGAACAGGGACCGAGAGACCCAGTACTTC. The chain combines TRBV7-2 with TRBJ2-5, with a weak D call TRBD1 (6 bases). Germline V gene sequence: CDR1 SGHTA, CDR2 FQGNSA. V was clipped by 5 bases and J by 4 bases, with 14 bases between them. CDR3 length: 14 amino acids.

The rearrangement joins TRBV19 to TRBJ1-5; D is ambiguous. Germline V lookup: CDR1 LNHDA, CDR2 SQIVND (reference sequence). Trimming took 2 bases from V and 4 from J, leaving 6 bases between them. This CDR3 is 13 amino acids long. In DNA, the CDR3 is TGTGCCAGTAGTATACAGGCGAATCAGCCCCAGCATTTT. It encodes CASSIQANQPQHF.

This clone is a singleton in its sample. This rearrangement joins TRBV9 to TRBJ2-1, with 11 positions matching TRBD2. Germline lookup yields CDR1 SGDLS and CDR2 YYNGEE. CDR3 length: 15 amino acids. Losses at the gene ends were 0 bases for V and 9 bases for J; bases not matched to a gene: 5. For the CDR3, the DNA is TGTGCCAGCAGCGTAGTAACTAGCGGGAGTTCTGAGCAGTTCTTC. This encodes CASSVVTSGSSEQFF.

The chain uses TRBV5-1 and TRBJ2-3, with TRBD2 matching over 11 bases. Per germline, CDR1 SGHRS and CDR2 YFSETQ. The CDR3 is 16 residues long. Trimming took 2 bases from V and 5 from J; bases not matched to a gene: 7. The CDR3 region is CASSFSGGLAEDTQYF. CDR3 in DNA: TGCGCCAGCAGCTTTTCTGGGGGACTAGCGGAAGATACGCAGTATTTT.

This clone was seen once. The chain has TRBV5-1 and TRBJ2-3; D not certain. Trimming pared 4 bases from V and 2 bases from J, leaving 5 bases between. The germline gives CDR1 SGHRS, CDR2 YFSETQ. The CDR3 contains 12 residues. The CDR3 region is CASSPHTDTQYF. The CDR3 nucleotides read TGCGCCAGCAGCCCCCACACAGATACGCAGTATTTT.

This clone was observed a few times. The CDR3 sequence is CASSYVQSYEQYF. The CDR3 nucleotides are TGTGCCAGCAGTTACGTCCAGTCCTACGAGCAGTACTTC. This rearrangement joins TRBV6-2 or TRBV6-3 to TRBJ2-7; D unclear. This CDR3 spans 13 amino acids. The V end lost 2 bases, the J end lost 1 base, and 6 bases lay between the germline ends. CDR1 and CDR2 (germline): MNHEY, SVGEGT.

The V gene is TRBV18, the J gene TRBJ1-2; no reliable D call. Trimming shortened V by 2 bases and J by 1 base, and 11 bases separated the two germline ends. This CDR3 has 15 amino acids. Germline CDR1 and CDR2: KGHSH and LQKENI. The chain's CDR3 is CASSPEPGSNYGYTF. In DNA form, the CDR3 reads TGTGCCAGCTCACCAGAACCCGGGAGTAACTATGGCTACACCTTC.

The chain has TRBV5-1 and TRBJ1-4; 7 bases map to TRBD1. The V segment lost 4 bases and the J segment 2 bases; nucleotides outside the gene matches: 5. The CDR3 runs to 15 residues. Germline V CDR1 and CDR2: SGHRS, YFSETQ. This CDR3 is CASSPGTATNEKLFF. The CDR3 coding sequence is TGCGCCAGCAGCCCGGGGACAGCTACTAATGAAAAACTGTTTTTT.

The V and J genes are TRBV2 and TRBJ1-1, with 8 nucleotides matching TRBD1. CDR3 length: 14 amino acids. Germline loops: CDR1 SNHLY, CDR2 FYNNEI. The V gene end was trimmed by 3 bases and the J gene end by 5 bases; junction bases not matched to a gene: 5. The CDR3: CASSEGRGRTEAFF. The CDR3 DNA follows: TGTGCCAGCAGTGAGGGCAGGGGGCGAACTGAAGCTTTCTTT. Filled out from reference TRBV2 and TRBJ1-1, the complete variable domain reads EPEVTQTPSHQVTQMGQEVILRCVPISNHLYFYWYRQILGQKVEFLVSFYNNEISEKSEIFDDQFSVERPDGSNFTLKIRSTKLEDSAMYFCASSEGRGRTEAFFGQGTRLTVV.

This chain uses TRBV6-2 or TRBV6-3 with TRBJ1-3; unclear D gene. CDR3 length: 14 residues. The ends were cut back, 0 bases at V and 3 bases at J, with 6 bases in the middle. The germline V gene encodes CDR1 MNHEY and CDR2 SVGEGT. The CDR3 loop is CASSYSHLGNTIYF. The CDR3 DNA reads TGTGCCAGCAGTTACTCACACCTTGGAAACACCATATATTTT.

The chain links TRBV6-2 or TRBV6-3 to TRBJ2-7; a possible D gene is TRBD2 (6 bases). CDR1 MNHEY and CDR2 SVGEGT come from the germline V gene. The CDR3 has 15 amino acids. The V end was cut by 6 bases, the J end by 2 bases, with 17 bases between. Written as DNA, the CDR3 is TGTGCCAGCAGCTCCGGGGGAGGCGGAGCCTACGAGCAGTACTTC. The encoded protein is CASSSGGGGAYEQYF.

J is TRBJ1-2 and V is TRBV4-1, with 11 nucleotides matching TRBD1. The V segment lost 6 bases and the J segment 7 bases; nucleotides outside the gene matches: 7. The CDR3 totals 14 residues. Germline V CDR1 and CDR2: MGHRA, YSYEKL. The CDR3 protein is CASSYGQGAVGYTF. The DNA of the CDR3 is TGCGCCAGCAGTTATGGACAGGGGGCTGTTGGCTACACCTTC.

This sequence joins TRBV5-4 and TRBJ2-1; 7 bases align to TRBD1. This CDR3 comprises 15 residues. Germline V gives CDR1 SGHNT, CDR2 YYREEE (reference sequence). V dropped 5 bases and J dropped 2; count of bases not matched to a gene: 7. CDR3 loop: CASSFAGGTYNEQFF. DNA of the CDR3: TGTGCCAGCAGTTTTGCAGGGGGAACCTACAATGAGCAGTTCTTC.

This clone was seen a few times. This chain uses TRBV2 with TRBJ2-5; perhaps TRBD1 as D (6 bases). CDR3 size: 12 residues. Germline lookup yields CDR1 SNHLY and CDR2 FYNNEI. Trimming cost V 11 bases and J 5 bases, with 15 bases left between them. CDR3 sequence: CADRTAAETQYF. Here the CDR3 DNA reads TGTGCCGACAGGACGGCGGCGGAGACCCAGTACTTC.

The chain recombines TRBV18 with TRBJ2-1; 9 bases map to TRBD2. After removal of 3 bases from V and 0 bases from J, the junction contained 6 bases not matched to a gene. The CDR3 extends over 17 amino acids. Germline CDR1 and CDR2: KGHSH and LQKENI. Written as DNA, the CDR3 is TGTGCCAGCTCACCCCTACTAGCGGGTGCCTCCTACAATGAGCAGTTCTTC. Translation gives CASSPLLAGASYNEQFF.

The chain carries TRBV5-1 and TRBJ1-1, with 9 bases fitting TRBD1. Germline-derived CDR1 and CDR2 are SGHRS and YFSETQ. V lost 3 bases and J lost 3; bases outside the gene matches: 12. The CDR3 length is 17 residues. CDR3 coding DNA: TGCGCCAGCAGCTGGACCTCAGGGACAGGGATAGACACTGAAGCTTTCTTT. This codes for CASSWTSGTGIDTEAFF.

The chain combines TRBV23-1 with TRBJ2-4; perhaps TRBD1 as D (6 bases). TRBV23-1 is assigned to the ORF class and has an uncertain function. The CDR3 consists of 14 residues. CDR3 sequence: CANNRALAKNIQYF. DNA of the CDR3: TGCGCTAACAACAGGGCACTAGCCAAAAACATTCAGTACTTC.

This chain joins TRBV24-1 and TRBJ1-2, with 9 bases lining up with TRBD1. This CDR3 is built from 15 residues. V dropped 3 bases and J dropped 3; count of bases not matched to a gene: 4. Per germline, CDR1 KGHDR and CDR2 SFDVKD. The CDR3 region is CATSDTRDRDYGYTF. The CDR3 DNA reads TGTGCCACCAGTGATACCCGGGACAGGGACTATGGCTACACCTTC.

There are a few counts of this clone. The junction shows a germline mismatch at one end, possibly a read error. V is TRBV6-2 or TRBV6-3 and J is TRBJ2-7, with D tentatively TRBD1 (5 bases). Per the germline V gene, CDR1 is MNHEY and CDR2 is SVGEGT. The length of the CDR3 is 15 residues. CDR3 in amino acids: CASSYSNSPHWGMHF. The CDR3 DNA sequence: TGTGCCAGCAGTTACTCGAATTCACCCCATTGGGGCATGCACTTC.

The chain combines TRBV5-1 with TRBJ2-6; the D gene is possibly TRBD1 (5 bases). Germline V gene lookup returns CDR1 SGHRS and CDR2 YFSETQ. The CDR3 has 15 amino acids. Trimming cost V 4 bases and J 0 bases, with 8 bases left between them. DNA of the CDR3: TGCGCCAGCAGCCTTGACAGCTCTGGGGCCAACGTCCTGACTTTC. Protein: CASSLDSSGANVLTF. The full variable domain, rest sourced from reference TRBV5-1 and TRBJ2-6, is KAGVTQTPRYLIKTRGQQVTLSCSPISGHRSVSWYQQTPGQGLQFLFEYFSETQRNKGNFPGRFSGRQFSNSRSEMNVSTLELGDSALYLCASSLDSSGANVLTFGAGSRLTVL.

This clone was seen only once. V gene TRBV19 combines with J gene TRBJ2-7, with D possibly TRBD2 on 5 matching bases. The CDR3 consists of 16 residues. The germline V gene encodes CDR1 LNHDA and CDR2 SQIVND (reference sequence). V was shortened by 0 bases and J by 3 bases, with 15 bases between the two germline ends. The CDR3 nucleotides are TGTGCCAGTAGTATAGATAACTACCGGGGTGTCTACGAGCAGTACTTC. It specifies CASSIDNYRGVYEQYF. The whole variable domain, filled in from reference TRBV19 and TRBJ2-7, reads DGGITQSPKYLFRKEGQNVTLSCEQNLNHDAMYWYRQDPGQGLRLIYYSQIVNDFQKGDIAEGYSVSREKKESFPLTVTSAQKNPTAFYLCASSIDNYRGVYEQYFGPGTRLTVT.

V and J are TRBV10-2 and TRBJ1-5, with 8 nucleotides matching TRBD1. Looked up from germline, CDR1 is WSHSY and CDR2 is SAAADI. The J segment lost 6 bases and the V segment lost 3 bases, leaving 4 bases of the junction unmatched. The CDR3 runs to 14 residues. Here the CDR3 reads CASSDRGRPQPQHF. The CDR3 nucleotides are TGCGCCAGCAGTGACAGGGGGCGGCCTCAGCCCCAGCATTTT.

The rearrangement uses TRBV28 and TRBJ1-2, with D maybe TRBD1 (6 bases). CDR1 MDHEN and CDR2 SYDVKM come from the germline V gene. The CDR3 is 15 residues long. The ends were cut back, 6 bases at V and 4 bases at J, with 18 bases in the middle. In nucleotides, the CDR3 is TGTGCCAGCAGGACAATGGGGGGGGCCCCCTATGGCTACACCTTC. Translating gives CASRTMGGAPYGYTF.

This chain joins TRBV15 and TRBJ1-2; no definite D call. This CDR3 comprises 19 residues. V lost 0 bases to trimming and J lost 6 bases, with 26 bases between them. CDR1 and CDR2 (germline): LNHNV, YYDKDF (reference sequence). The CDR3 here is CATSRDNSLAHNFKHGYTF. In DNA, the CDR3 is TGTGCCACCAGCAGAGATAACAGTCTAGCGCACAATTTTAAACATGGCTACACCTTC.

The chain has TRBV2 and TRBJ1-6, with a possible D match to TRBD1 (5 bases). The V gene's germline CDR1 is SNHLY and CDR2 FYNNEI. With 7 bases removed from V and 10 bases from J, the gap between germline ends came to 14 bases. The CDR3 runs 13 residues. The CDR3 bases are TGTGCCAGCACCGGGACTGGGCAGTCACCCCTCCACTTT. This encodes CASTGTGQSPLHF. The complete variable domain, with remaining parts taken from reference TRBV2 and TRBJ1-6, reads EPEVTQTPSHQVTQMGQEVILRCVPISNHLYFYWYRQILGQKVEFLVSFYNNEISEKSEIFDDQFSVERPDGSNFTLKIRSTKLEDSAMYFCASTGTGQSPLHFGNGTRLTVT.